This T cell receptor beta chain was captured by sequencing in a study of blood T cell repertoires in COVID-19. Study background: In each case, the material was cDNA or gDNA derived from T cells, B-cell-depleted T cells, or PBMCs.

Trimming removed 3 bases from V and 0 bases from J, with 12 bases in between. CDR3 size: 16 residues. Germline assignment: CDR1 SGHAT and CDR2 FQNNGV. Enrollment of patients from Seattle took place during active infection, with longitudinal follow-up. In the authors' methods: Reference gene primer amplification in the assay estimated nucleated cell counts. Using immunoSEQ multiplex PCR, the repertoire was profiled, and TCRdb retains in-frame clones only, with some absent. V and J calls and clone size are given by that table; D and trimming were obtained from the DNA. In the table there are about 180,000 clones, roughly 81% of which are singletons.

Sequencing input: peripheral blood. The receptor was derived from a woman aged 80 or over with COVID-19, enrolled during active disease. This chain connects TRBV11-2 to TRBJ2-1; D gene ambiguous. Here the CDR3 DNA reads TGTGCCAGCAGCTTCTCATCACCGAGCTCCTACAATGAGCAGTTCTTC. Protein: CASSFSSPSSYNEQFF.